This T cell receptor beta chain appears in the sequencing data of a study of blood T cell repertoires in COVID-19. Looking at the study overall: The samples span acute and convalescent COVID-19 from the United States, Italy and Spain.

There are a few counts of this clone. Profiled with immunoSEQ multiplex PCR; TCRdb holds only in-frame clones, not every one. The data contain tens of thousands of clones, 90% to 95% of them singletons. The germline CDR1 and CDR2 sequences are SGHNT and YYREEE (reference sequence). The CDR3 spans 15 residues. V was trimmed by 4 bases and J by 1 base, leaving 14 bases between them. The specimen sequenced was peripheral blood. This clonotype was obtained from a woman aged 45-65 years in a cohort sampled during active COVID-19. V gene TRBV5-4 combines with J gene TRBJ1-2, with D possibly being TRBD1 (5 bases). This CDR3 reads CASSPKRQINYGYTF. DNA of the CDR3: TGTGCCAGCAGCCCAAAGAGACAGATTAACTATGGCTACACCTTC.